Detailed here is one T cell receptor (beta chain). The sample is drawn from a study of T cell changes during pregnancy in multiple sclerosis. Assay used: immunoSEQ multiplex PCR; TCRdb lists only in-frame clones, some missing. The table records fewer than 85,000 clones, roughly 92% of them present only once. Here the sequenced sample was peripheral blood, taken in the second trimester of pregnancy. The source is a female donor with multiple sclerosis, enrolled in a pregnancy study.

CDR3 coding DNA: TGTGCCAGCAGTTGGATCCAGGGTTACGAGCAGTACTTC. Protein: CASSWIQGYEQYF. This chain joins TRBV28 and TRBJ2-7, with D perhaps matching TRBD1 (5 bases). The germline gives CDR1 MDHEN, CDR2 SYDVKM. The CDR3 length is 13 residues. V lost 4 bases to trimming and J lost 4 bases, with 11 bases between them.